One sample yielded the 32 T cell receptor beta chains listed below, sequenced in a study of T-cell reconstitution after alpha-beta-depleted transplantation in children (dated by TCRdb to between 2015 and 2016). The library was made by PCR. For sequencing, an Illumina HiSeq 2500 was employed. TCR library preparation used molecular barcoding, with unique molecular identifiers applied to normalize quantification of the TCRbeta repertoire. Through fastp at Q25 and MiXCR, TCRdb rebuilt clones from the public reads, retaining in-frame beta chains. Rows matching on CDR3 protein sequence are summarized as one entry with the most common DNA and genes. The sample has 300,000 to 400,000 distinct CDR3 sequences on record, roughly 13% of them singletons. The ten largest make up 3.5% to 4.5% of the sample. This specimen was PBMCs, taken from the stem cell graft. These receptors originate from a human donor who donated a stem cell graft to a child with Fanconi anemia.

This clonotype was seen only a few times. The chain is built from TRBV5-1 and TRBJ1-4; maybe TRBD1 (5 bases). The V end lost 0 bases, the J end lost 1 base, and 7 bases lay between the germline ends. Germline values: CDR1 SGHRS, CDR2 YFSETQ. The CDR3 is made up of 15 amino acids. CDR3: CASSLVQGTNEKLFF. The CDR3 DNA reads as TGCGCCAGCAGCTTGGTCCAGGGAACTAATGAAAAACTGTTTTTT.

This clonotype was recorded many times. V gene TRBV5-1 combines with J gene TRBJ2-2; no reliable D call. The CDR3 is 15 amino acids. Trimming stripped 0 bases from V and 0 bases from J, with 6 bases between. Germline CDR1 reads SGHRS; CDR2 reads YFSETQ. CDR3 bases: TGCGCCAGCAGCTTGGACCCCGCGAACACCGGGGAGCTGTTTTTT. Translating gives CASSLDPANTGELFF.

The chain couples TRBV20-1 to TRBJ2-1, with TRBD2 matching 12 bases. The CDR3 totals 15 residues. V dropped 3 bases and J dropped 10; count of bases not matched to a gene: 10. Germline CDR1 reads DFQATT; CDR2 reads SNEGSKA (reference sequence). The CDR3 DNA reads TGCAGTGCTAGGGACCCTAGCGGGGGGGCATCGGAGCAGTTCTTC. The encoded protein is CSARDPSGGASEQFF.

This rearrangement joins TRBV5-4 to TRBJ2-2; D possibly corresponds to TRBD2 (6 bases). CDR1 is SGHNT and CDR2 is YYREEE in the germline V gene (reference sequence). CDR3 size: 15 residues. Trimming removed 1 base from V and 1 base from J, with 8 bases in between. The CDR3 reads CASSLNGRNTGELFF. In DNA, the CDR3 is TGTGCCAGCAGCTTGAACGGGAGGAACACCGGGGAGCTGTTTTTT. Full variable domain (missing parts from reference TRBV5-4 and TRBJ2-2): ETGVTQSPTHLIKTRGQQVTLRCSSQSGHNTVSWYQQALGQGPQFIFQYYREEENGRGNFPPRFSGLQFPNYSSELNVNALELDDSALYLCASSLNGRNTGELFFGEGSRLTVL.

In DNA form, the CDR3 reads TGTGCCAGCAGCAACCCGGATGAGGGGGCCACGATCAGCTCTGGGGCCAACGTCCTGACTTTC. Its translation is CASSNPDEGATISSGANVLTF. The rearrangement uses TRBV4-2 and TRBJ2-6, with 7 bases that match TRBD1. After removal of 5 bases from V and 0 bases from J, the junction contained 19 bases not matched to a gene. Germline V gives CDR1 LGHNA, CDR2 YNFKEQ. The CDR3 contains 21 residues.

This clonotype occurred a few times. This chain uses TRBV29-1 with TRBJ1-3, with TRBD1 matching 9 bases. With 5 bases clipped from V and 7 bases from J, the junction kept 6 bases outside the gene matches. The CDR3 loop spans 13 amino acids. Germline V lookup: CDR1 SQVTM, CDR2 ANQGSEA. The CDR3 spells CSVSRDRGNTIYF. Here the CDR3 DNA reads TGCAGCGTTTCTCGCGACAGGGGGAACACCATATATTTT.

This chain connects TRBV11-2 to TRBJ1-4; 7 nucleotides line up with TRBD1. Germline CDR1 is SGHAT and CDR2 is FQNNGV. The junction had 4 bases not matched to a gene; V was cut back by 6 bases and J by 0 bases. The CDR3 runs to 15 residues. The CDR3 DNA sequence: TGTGCCAGCAGAGGACAGGATTCAACTAATGAAAAACTGTTTTTT. This encodes CASRGQDSTNEKLFF.

This clonotype was detected ten times or more. The V and J genes are TRBV4-2 and TRBJ2-5; the match to TRBD2 covers 7 bases. Germline loops: CDR1 LGHNA, CDR2 YNFKEQ. The CDR3 is 13 residues long. The ends lost 4 bases at V and 2 bases at J; junction bases unmatched: 1. CDR3 loop: CASSLGLQETQYF. In DNA, the CDR3 is TGTGCCAGCAGCCTGGGACTACAAGAGACCCAGTACTTC.

This clonotype was found many times. The rearrangement joins TRBV29-1 to TRBJ1-1; D not certain. Trimming took 4 bases from V and 4 from J, leaving 16 bases between them. From germline, CDR1 is SQVTM and CDR2 ANQGSEA. This CDR3 contains 14 residues. CDR3 region: CSVGLARAGTEAFF. The CDR3 region has the DNA TGCAGCGTTGGACTGGCAAGGGCTGGCACTGAAGCTTTCTTT.

There are many counts of this clonotype. The genes are TRBV12-3 or TRBV12-4 and TRBJ1-2; D perhaps matches TRBD1 (6 bases). V was pared by 3 bases and J by 0 bases, with 8 bases between. CDR3 length: 14 residues. DNA for the CDR3: TGTGCCAGCAGTTTTAGGGGGACTAACTATGGCTACACCTTC. Its protein product is CASSFRGTNYGYTF.

This clonotype turned up a few times. V usage is TRBV2 and J usage is TRBJ2-3; D is undetermined. Trimming removed 0 bases from V and 7 bases from J, with 2 bases in between. The CDR3 length is 11 residues. Germline assignment: CDR1 SNHLY and CDR2 FYNNEI. CDR3 amino acids: CASSEAHTQYF. The CDR3 DNA reads as TGTGCCAGCAGTGAAGCGCATACGCAGTATTTT.

This clonotype was seen a handful of times. The J gene is TRBJ2-1, the V gene TRBV7-8; D call uncertain. The CDR3 consists of 13 residues. The germline V gene has CDR1 SGHVS and CDR2 FQNEAQ. V was trimmed by 1 base and J by 5 bases, leaving 6 bases between them. CDR3 protein: CASSLDNDNEQFF. The CDR3 region has the DNA TGTGCCAGCAGCTTAGATAATGACAATGAGCAGTTCTTC.

The rearrangement joins TRBV5-6 to TRBJ2-1, with 11 bases that match TRBD1. CDR1 is SGHDT and CDR2 is YYEEEE in the germline V gene. There are 16 residues in the CDR3. V shed 4 bases and J 5 bases; nucleotides not matched to a gene: 8. Here the CDR3 reads CASSSRDRGYNNEQFF. The CDR3 region has the DNA TGTGCCAGCAGCAGCCGGGACAGGGGGTATAACAATGAGCAGTTCTTC. Full variable domain (missing parts from reference TRBV5-6 and TRBJ2-1): DAGVTQSPTHLIKTRGQQVTLRCSPKSGHDTVSWYQQALGQGPQFIFQYYEEEERQRGNFPDRFSGHQFPNYSSELNVNALLLGDSALYLCASSSRDRGYNNEQFFGPGTRLTVL.

The table lists this clonotype with a few counts. The rearrangement joins TRBV6-5 to TRBJ1-1; TRBD1 might be the D (5 bases). The CDR3 has 15 amino acids. The germline V and J ends were trimmed by 0 bases and 2 bases, with 10 bases remaining between them. CDR1 is MNHEY and CDR2 is SVGAGI in the germline V gene. CDR3 DNA sequence: TGTGCCAGCAGTTACTCGATTCAGGGTAACACTGAAGCTTTCTTT. Translated, it gives CASSYSIQGNTEAFF.

This clonotype was found many times. The genes are TRBV5-1 and TRBJ1-2; 8 nucleotides line up with TRBD1. Germline V gives CDR1 SGHRS, CDR2 YFSETQ. V shed 3 bases and J 8 bases; nucleotides not matched to a gene: 12. The CDR3 runs 15 residues. CDR3: CASSSTLPGGAGYTF. Here the CDR3 DNA reads TGCGCCAGCAGCTCGACTCTTCCAGGGGGCGCGGGCTACACCTTC.

The chain combines TRBV18 with TRBJ1-3; D might be TRBD1 (5 bases). Germline V lookup: CDR1 KGHSH, CDR2 LQKENI. The CDR3 covers 15 residues. V was pared by 2 bases and J by 0 bases, with 8 bases between. The CDR3, as DNA: TGTGCCAGCTCACCATCCAGGGACTCTGGAAACACCATATATTTT. It yields the protein CASSPSRDSGNTIYF.

This clonotype was found a few times. V and J are TRBV7-8 and TRBJ2-1; 12 bases map to TRBD1. Germline CDR1 and CDR2: SGHVS and FQNEAQ. J gave up 9 bases and V 5 bases, and 11 bases lay outside the gene matches. The CDR3 length is 16 residues. CDR3 region: CASSTRPGQGAAEQFF. DNA of the CDR3: TGTGCCAGCAGCACCCGACCGGGACAGGGGGCAGCTGAGCAGTTCTTC. Combining the CDR3 with reference TRBV7-8 and TRBJ2-1 gives the whole variable domain GAGVSQSPRYKVAKRGQDVALRCDPISGHVSLFWYQQALGQGPEFLTYFQNEAQLDKSGLPSDRFFAERPEGSVSTLKIQRTQQEDSAVYLCASSTRPGQGAAEQFFGPGTRLTVL.

About this clonotype: This could be a read error, since a much larger clone is one nucleotide away. The V call is TRBV11-2, the J call TRBJ2-1; D remains unclear. Germline assignment: CDR1 SGHAT and CDR2 FQNNGV. V was shortened by 3 bases and J by 8 bases, with 14 bases between the two germline ends. The CDR3 covers 14 residues. CDR3 DNA: TGTGCCAGCAGCTTCGAGGCGAACAACTATGAGCAGTTCTTC. Translating gives CASSFEANNYEQFF.

As regards this clonotype: Relative to the germline gene, one junction end is altered; a read error may explain this. V gene TRBV28 combines with J gene TRBJ2-5, with TRBD1 matching over 10 bases. The CDR3 runs 16 residues. The germline V gene has CDR1 MDHEN and CDR2 SYDVKM. The CDR3 DNA follows: TGTGCCAGCAGTTCCCCTGGACAGGGGGACCAAGGGACCCAGTACTTC. Translating it yields CASSSPGQGDQGTQYF.

This clonotype was seen more than once but under ten times. J is TRBJ1-2 and V is TRBV5-1, with D uncertain. The CDR3 contains 14 residues. Trimming left V 0 bases short and J 4 bases short, with 10 bases between. Germline V CDR1 and CDR2: SGHRS, YFSETQ. For the CDR3, the DNA is TGCGCCAGCAGCTTGGAGGGCGCAGGCTATGGCTACACCTTC. Translating it yields CASSLEGAGYGYTF.

The V and J genes are TRBV12-3 or TRBV12-4 and TRBJ1-1; D gene ambiguous. Trimming shortened V by 4 bases and J by 1 base, and 7 bases separated the two germline ends. The CDR3 consists of 13 residues. CDR3 coding DNA: TGTGCCAGCAGTTCAAAGGGGAACACTGAAGCTTTCTTT. Encoded protein: CASSSKGNTEAFF.

V and J are TRBV11-2 and TRBJ1-1; D is uncertain. The length of the CDR3 is 12 residues. Germline V gives CDR1 SGHAT, CDR2 FQNNGV. The germline V and J ends were trimmed by 1 base and 7 bases, with 7 bases remaining between them. CDR3 sequence reads: CASSLGENEAFF. CDR3 nucleotides: TGTGCCAGCAGCTTAGGTGAGAATGAAGCTTTCTTT. Drawing the rest from reference TRBV11-2 and TRBJ1-1, the complete variable domain is EAGVAQSPRYKIIEKRQSVAFWCNPISGHATLYWYQQILGQGPKLLIQFQNNGVVDDSQLPKDRFSAERLKGVDSTLKIQPAKLEDSAVYLCASSLGENEAFFGQGTRLTVV.

Of note for this clonotype: A much larger clone lies a single base off, so this may be a read error. V gene TRBV7-9 combines with J gene TRBJ2-2; D not certain. This CDR3 is built from 10 residues. V was cut by 5 bases and J by 6 bases, with 1 base left in between. Germline V lookup: CDR1 SEHNR, CDR2 FQNEAQ (reference sequence). Written as DNA, the CDR3 is TGTGCCAGCAGCCCCGGGGAGCTGTTTTTT. Protein product: CASSPGELFF.

This clonotype was found a few times. V and J are TRBV7-2 and TRBJ2-5, with TRBD2 matching over 9 bases. Germline CDR1 is SGHTA and CDR2 is FQGNSA. J lost 0 bases, V lost 4 bases, and 3 bases had no gene match. The CDR3 runs to 15 residues. The CDR3 sequence: CASSSAGGYQETQYF. For the CDR3, the DNA is TGTGCCAGCAGCTCCGCGGGGGGGTACCAAGAGACCCAGTACTTC.

The chain joins TRBV7-9 to TRBJ1-6; D uncertain. With 1 base removed from V and 7 bases from J, the gap between germline ends came to 14 bases. The CDR3 has 16 residues. Germline-derived CDR1 and CDR2 are SEHNR and FQNEAQ (reference sequence). The CDR3 reads CASSLEGREFNSPLHF. CDR3 DNA: TGTGCCAGCAGCTTAGAAGGCAGAGAATTCAATTCACCCCTCCACTTT.

CDR3 loop: CASSSSGFRGYTF. In DNA, the CDR3 is TGTGCCAGCAGTTCCTCGGGGTTCCGTGGCTACACCTTC. The genes are TRBV6-5 and TRBJ1-2, with D uncertain. The length of the CDR3 is 13 residues. Per the germline V gene, CDR1 is MNHEY and CDR2 is SVGAGI. Trimming pared 4 bases from V and 7 bases from J, leaving 13 bases between.

This chain links TRBV7-2 with TRBJ1-5, with 7 bases aligning to TRBD1. Looked up from germline, CDR1 is SGHTA and CDR2 is FQGNSA. CDR3 length: 13 amino acids. With 4 bases clipped from V and 5 bases from J, the junction kept 2 bases outside the gene matches. The CDR3 region has the DNA TGTGCCAGCAGCTCCACAGGGGATCAGCCCCAGCATTTT. It yields the protein CASSSTGDQPQHF.

The genes are TRBV7-3 and TRBJ2-1, with D possibly matching TRBD1 (6 bases). There are 16 residues in the CDR3. Germline loops: CDR1 SGHTA, CDR2 FQGTGA. V dropped 1 base and J dropped 0 bases, with 10 bases sitting between them. CDR3 in amino acids: CASSLRQANSYNEQFF. CDR3 sequence (DNA): TGTGCCAGCAGCTTAAGACAGGCCAACTCCTACAATGAGCAGTTCTTC.

This clonotype was seen ten or more times. The rearrangement links TRBV5-6 to TRBJ2-3; the D gene is possibly TRBD1 (5 bases). CDR1 and CDR2 (germline): SGHDT, YYEEEE. The CDR3 is 15 residues long. Trimming shortened V by 4 bases and J by 3 bases, and 15 bases separated the two germline ends. In DNA, the CDR3 is TGTGCCAGCAGCCAACCATGGGGCAAGACAGATACGCAGTATTTT. This gives the protein CASSQPWGKTDTQYF.

The chain joins TRBV7-7 to TRBJ2-5, with D possibly being TRBD1 (6 bases). Trimming took off 5 bases at V and 2 bases at J, with 9 bases between the two ends. Germline V CDR1 and CDR2: SSHAT, FNYEAQ (reference sequence). This CDR3 has 13 amino acids. This chain's CDR3 is CASSQDSQETQYF. The CDR3 nucleotides read TGTGCCAGCAGCCAGGACAGTCAAGAGACCCAGTACTTC.

This clonotype was detected many times. The chain joins TRBV12-3 or TRBV12-4 to TRBJ1-1; D is possibly TRBD1 (5 bases). With 7 bases removed from V and 4 bases from J, the gap between germline ends came to 13 bases. The CDR3 runs to 13 residues. The CDR3 region is CASILGGGTEAFF. CDR3 nucleotide sequence: TGTGCCAGCATACTGGGGGGAGGCACTGAAGCTTTCTTT.

This clonotype was seen at least ten times. The rearrangement joins TRBV24-1 to TRBJ2-1; D is possibly TRBD1 (6 bases). Trimming stripped 5 bases from V and 8 bases from J, with 12 bases between. The length of the CDR3 is 13 residues. Germline lookup yields CDR1 KGHDR and CDR2 SFDVKD. CDR3 DNA: TGTGCCACCAGTGTACAGGGATGGGATGAGCAGTTCTTC. It yields the protein CATSVQGWDEQFF.